These 29 T cell receptor beta chains were sequenced from one sample in a study of blood T cells in healthy people across ages. A second PCR of about 6 to 12 cycles used a sample-barcoded 5' primer and a J-beta primer mix. In TCRdb, the 5' RACE reads were re-called with MiXCR into one record per CDR3 protein. The table lists roughly 800,000 distinct CDR3 sequences, roughly 34% of them singletons. The sequenced sample consisted of blood. The receptors were gathered from a man between 18 and 29 years old in good health.

This clonotype was found a few times. The CDR3 nucleotides read TGTGCCAGTAGTACTATGAGCAGTGAGCAGTTCTTC. Translation: CASSTMSSEQFF. This chain joins TRBV19 and TRBJ2-1; no reliable D call. The CDR3 has 12 amino acids. The germline CDR1 and CDR2 sequences are LNHDA and SQIVND (reference sequence). V lost 4 bases, J lost 9 bases, and 10 bases lay in between.

CDR3: CATLTILYGYTF. The DNA of the CDR3 is TGTGCCACCCTAACTATCCTCTATGGCTACACCTTC. The rearrangement joins TRBV25-1 to TRBJ1-2; D is uncertain. The CDR3 has 12 residues. Between the trimmed V and J ends, which lost 10 bases and 4 bases, there was a span of 13 bases. In germline, CDR1 is MGHDK, CDR2 SYGVNS.

The gene calls are TRBV27 and TRBJ2-7, with a weak D call TRBD1 (6 bases). Deletions cut 6 bases from V and 5 bases from J, with 11 bases between. In germline, CDR1 is MNHEY, CDR2 SMNVEV (reference sequence). The CDR3 is 12 residues long. Here the CDR3 reads CASRETGNEQYF. The CDR3 region has the DNA TGTGCCAGCAGGGAAACAGGGAACGAGCAGTACTTC.

The chain recombines TRBV30 with TRBJ2-7; D gene unclear. V lost 0 bases and J lost 7, with 7 bases in between. This CDR3 is 11 amino acids long. Germline V gene sequence: CDR1 GTSNPN, CDR2 SVGIG (reference sequence). The CDR3 region is CAWSVGQEQYF. The CDR3 coding sequence is TGTGCCTGGAGTGTTGGGCAGGAGCAGTACTTC.

As to this clonotype: One base away lies a much larger clone, so this may be a sequencing read error. This sequence joins TRBV20-1 and TRBJ2-5; TRBD2 matches at 8 bases. Losses at the gene ends were 0 bases for V and 11 bases for J; bases not matched to a gene: 14. The CDR3 has 15 amino acids. Germline V gives CDR1 DFQATT, CDR2 SNEGSKA (reference sequence). In DNA, the CDR3 is TGCAGTGCTAGAGATCTCCGGGGGGGCGTGGATGAGCAGTACTTC. Translation: CSARDLRGGVDEQYF.

The J gene is TRBJ2-1, the V gene TRBV6-5; D may be TRBD2 (5 bases). V was cut by 0 bases and J by 7 bases, with 13 bases left in between. The CDR3 has 15 residues. Per the germline V gene, CDR1 is MNHEY and CDR2 is SVGAGI. The CDR3 DNA sequence: TGTGCCAGCAGTTACTCGAGGACCCCGGGGAATGAGCAGTTCTTC. Translated, it gives CASSYSRTPGNEQFF.

This sequence joins TRBV27 and TRBJ2-4; D may be TRBD2 (6 bases). CDR3 length: 15 residues. Germline V CDR1 and CDR2: MNHEY, SMNVEV (reference sequence). V was trimmed by 11 bases and J by 8 bases, leaving 25 bases between them. The CDR3 reads CAAKFKRAGWDIQYF. In DNA, the CDR3 is TGTGCCGCTAAGTTTAAGCGGGCAGGGTGGGACATTCAGTACTTC.

This clonotype was detected only a few times. This rearrangement joins TRBV20-1 to TRBJ2-2, with TRBD1 matching 7 bases. CDR3 length equals 15 residues. Trimming cost V 0 bases and J 4 bases; bases outside gene matches: 5. The germline CDR1 and CDR2 sequences are DFQATT and SNEGSKA (reference sequence). The CDR3 here is CSARDPRQGTGELFF. In nucleotides, the CDR3 is TGCAGTGCTAGAGATCCTCGACAGGGCACCGGGGAGCTGTTTTTT.

This clonotype turned up a few times. The chain links TRBV5-1 to TRBJ2-5; 8 bases fit TRBD1. This CDR3 spans 14 amino acids. Germline values: CDR1 SGHRS, CDR2 YFSETQ. Trimming removed 7 bases from V and 2 bases from J; junction bases left unmatched: 7. Here the CDR3 reads CASEGGTGQETQYF. CDR3 bases: TGCGCCAGCGAAGGAGGGACAGGACAAGAGACCCAGTACTTC.

This chain joins TRBV20-1 and TRBJ2-2, with 9 bases identical to TRBD2. V shed 3 bases and J 0 bases; nucleotides not matched to a gene: 8. The CDR3 covers 17 residues. CDR1 and CDR2 from the germline V gene are DFQATT and SNEGSKA (reference sequence). Here the CDR3 reads CSARLLLAGTNTGELFF. The CDR3, as DNA: TGCAGTGCTAGGCTTTTACTAGCGGGTACGAACACCGGGGAGCTGTTTTTT.

This clonotype was observed a few times. The chain joins TRBV15 to TRBJ2-5; D is undetermined. CDR1 and CDR2 from the germline V gene are LNHNV and YYDKDF (reference sequence). The CDR3 runs 16 residues. Trimming took off 0 bases at V and 3 bases at J, with 14 bases between the two ends. The CDR3 is CATSRDRSLSKETQYF. The CDR3 DNA reads TGTGCCACCAGCAGAGATCGCAGTTTGAGCAAAGAGACCCAGTACTTC.

This clonotype has just a few counts. The chain combines TRBV5-5 with TRBJ1-5; 7 nucleotides line up with TRBD1. The CDR3 totals 17 residues. J was trimmed by 3 bases and V by 4 bases; bases with no gene match: 13. Germline V gives CDR1 SGHKS, CDR2 YYEKEE (reference sequence). The DNA of the CDR3 is TGTGCCAGCAGCAGATTTGAACGAGGGACAGACAATCAGCCCCAGCATTTT. Translating gives CASSRFERGTDNQPQHF.

The rearrangement links TRBV13 to TRBJ1-2; 7 nucleotides agree with TRBD1. The germline V gene encodes CDR1 PRHDT and CDR2 FYEKMQ (reference sequence). CDR3 length: 15 residues. After removal of 5 bases from V and 6 bases from J, the junction contained 12 bases not matched to a gene. Written as DNA, the CDR3 is TGTGCCAGCAGCCCCGACAGGGCCCCTATTAATGGCTACACCTTC. This sequence encodes CASSPDRAPINGYTF. Looking up the rest from reference TRBV13 and TRBJ1-2 gives the full variable domain: AAGVIQSPRHLIKEKRETATLKCYPIPRHDTVYWYQQGPGQDPQFLISFYEKMQSDKGSIPDRFSAQQFSDYHSELNMSSLELGDSALYFCASSPDRAPINGYTFGSGTRLTVV.

For this clonotype: The junction departs from germline at one end; a sequencing error may be responsible. The chain combines TRBV5-1 with TRBJ1-2, with a possible D match to TRBD1 (5 bases). The CDR3 has 15 amino acids. Germline assignment: CDR1 SGHRS and CDR2 YFSETQ. The CDR3 region has the DNA TGCGCCAGCGGCTTGGGGCCCCAGACGGATTATGGCTACACCTTC. This encodes CASGLGPQTDYGYTF.

CDR3 region: CASRRRSGRAYNEQFF. The CDR3 nucleotides read TGTGCCAGCAGACGTAGGAGTGGGAGAGCCTACAATGAGCAGTTCTTC. The rearrangement joins TRBV12-3 or TRBV12-4 to TRBJ2-1; a weak D match, TRBD2 (5 bases). V was pared by 6 bases and J by 2 bases, with 17 bases between. The CDR3 is made up of 16 amino acids.

The J gene is TRBJ2-5, the V gene TRBV2; TRBD2 agrees at 13 bases. Judging by the DNA end, TRBJ2-1 fits better; the J call may be wrong. Germline CDR1 SNHLY, CDR2 FYNNEI. The CDR3 length is 19 residues. The CDR3 nucleotides are TGTGCCAGCAGCGGACCCGGGACTAGCGGGGAAACGCTACAAGAGACCCAGTTCTTC. Protein: CASSGPGTSGETLQETQFF.

V gene TRBV6-1 combines with J gene TRBJ2-5; TRBD1 agrees at 7 bases. The CDR3 consists of 15 residues. Germline V lookup: CDR1 MNHNS, CDR2 SASEGT. V lost 10 bases and J lost 11; bases outside the gene matches: 22. The CDR3 protein is CANGERQGTLNEQYF. The CDR3 nucleotides read TGTGCCAACGGGGAAAGACAGGGCACACTCAATGAGCAGTACTTC.

The rearrangement joins TRBV5-1 to TRBJ2-1; no reliable D call. Trimming stripped 2 bases from V and 5 bases from J, with 11 bases between. The CDR3 length is 14 residues. CDR1 is SGHRS and CDR2 is YFSETQ in the germline V gene. The CDR3 loop is CASSFGTDHNEQFF. The CDR3 nucleotides read TGCGCCAGCAGCTTCGGCACAGACCACAATGAGCAGTTCTTC.

The chain uses TRBV6-6 and TRBJ2-1; the D is unclear. CDR1 and CDR2 (germline): MNHNY, SVGAGI (reference sequence). The CDR3 has 15 residues. V shed 6 bases and J shed 13 bases, with 25 bases lying between them. CDR3 amino acids: CASRRTVQFQETQFF. In nucleotides, the CDR3 is TGTGCCAGCAGGCGGACGGTACAATTTCAAGAGACCCAGTTCTTC.

The V gene is TRBV7-9, the J gene TRBJ2-7; tentatively, D is TRBD1 (6 bases). The CDR3 has 13 residues. Between the trimmed V and J ends, which lost 4 bases and 6 bases, there was a span of 13 bases. Germline values: CDR1 SEHNR, CDR2 FQNEAQ (reference sequence). CDR3 nucleotide sequence: TGTGCCAGCAGCTCATACAGGGACGGCGAGCAGTACTTC. This translates into CASSSYRDGEQYF. The full variable domain, its missing parts supplied by reference TRBV7-9 and TRBJ2-7, is DTGVSQNPRHKITKRGQNVTFRCDPISEHNRLYWYRQTLGQGPEFLTYFQNEAQLEKSRLLSDRFSAERPKGSFSTLEIQRTEQGDSAMYLCASSSYRDGEQYFGPGTRLTVT.

This clonotype showed up many times. This chain uses TRBV4-3 with TRBJ2-1; D ambiguous. CDR1 is LGHNA, CDR2 YSLEER, per germline. The germline V and J ends were trimmed by 0 bases and 6 bases, with 6 bases remaining between them. The CDR3 spans 13 residues. The CDR3 sequence is CASSQEQANEQFF. The CDR3 nucleotides read TGCGCCAGCAGCCAAGAACAAGCCAATGAGCAGTTCTTC.

Concerning this clonotype itself: With a much larger clone just one base away, this may be a read error. The gene calls are TRBV20-1 and TRBJ2-3; D unclear. CDR1 and CDR2 (germline): DFQATT, SNEGSKA (reference sequence). The CDR3 is 13 amino acids. Trimming removed 1 base from V and 1 base from J, with 6 bases in between. The CDR3 DNA follows: TGCAGTGCTAGAGGGGCGGGCACAGATACGCAGTATTTT. This translates into CSARGAGTDTQYF.

The table lists this clonotype with a count of one. The rearrangement uses TRBV12-3 or TRBV12-4 and TRBJ2-1, with TRBD1 matching over 9 bases. This CDR3 is 15 amino acids long. V was pared by 7 bases and J by 2 bases, with 6 bases of the junction left unmatched. CDR3 loop: CASNQGQGTYNEQFF. The CDR3 DNA follows: TGTGCCAGCAACCAGGGACAGGGAACCTACAATGAGCAGTTCTTC.

The chain carries TRBV5-5 and TRBJ1-6, with 7 bases identical to TRBD1. J lost 5 bases, V lost 3 bases, and 5 bases had no gene match. CDR3 length: 15 amino acids. Per the germline V gene, CDR1 is SGHKS and CDR2 is YYEKEE (reference sequence). The CDR3 DNA is TGTGCCAGCAGCTGGGAGGGGGCAAATAATTCACCCCTCCACTTT. Translated: CASSWEGANNSPLHF.

The genes are TRBV9 and TRBJ1-1; 7 positions agree with TRBD1. V was clipped by 3 bases and J by 7 bases; unmatched bases: 12. The CDR3 is 15 residues long. The germline V gene encodes CDR1 SGDLS and CDR2 YYNGEE. CDR3 amino acids: CASSAHSEGACEAFF. CDR3 DNA: TGTGCCAGCAGCGCCCATTCGGAGGGGGCTTGTGAAGCTTTCTTT.

The rearrangement links TRBV12-5 to TRBJ1-1; possible D gene TRBD1, 6 bases. This CDR3 is built from 14 residues. CDR1 LGHNT and CDR2 FRNRAP come from the germline V gene. Trimming removed 7 bases from V and 1 base from J, with 13 bases in between. The CDR3 loop reads CASVLAGANTEAFF. For the CDR3, the DNA is TGTGCTAGTGTCCTGGCGGGGGCGAACACTGAAGCTTTCTTT.

This chain links TRBV27 with TRBJ1-2; tentatively, D is TRBD1 (5 bases). CDR1 is MNHEY, CDR2 SMNVEV, per germline (reference sequence). The CDR3 is 13 amino acids. The ends were cut back, 5 bases at V and 8 bases at J, with 15 bases in the middle. The CDR3 coding sequence is TGTGCCAGCAGTGTTGGGACCCAGCAGGGCTACACCTTC. It codes for CASSVGTQQGYTF.

The V gene is TRBV20-1, the J gene TRBJ1-1; D might be TRBD1 (6 bases). Trimming took 6 bases from V and 1 from J, leaving 21 bases between them. CDR3 length equals 16 residues. Germline-derived CDR1 and CDR2 are DFQATT and SNEGSKA (reference sequence). The CDR3 DNA follows: TGCAGTGCCAAGCGTTCCTACGACAGGCGGAACACTGAAGCTTTCTTT. Residues: CSAKRSYDRRNTEAFF.

This clonotype was counted only a few times. The chain is built from TRBV7-2 and TRBJ2-2; D unclear. Germline V CDR1 and CDR2: SGHTA, FQGNSA. Trimming removed 2 bases at V and 5 bases at J, with 15 bases between. The CDR3 has 16 amino acids. The CDR3 DNA follows: TGTGCCAGCAGCTTATGGGGTCGAGATCTAACCGGGGAGCTGTTTTTT. Its translation: CASSLWGRDLTGELFF.